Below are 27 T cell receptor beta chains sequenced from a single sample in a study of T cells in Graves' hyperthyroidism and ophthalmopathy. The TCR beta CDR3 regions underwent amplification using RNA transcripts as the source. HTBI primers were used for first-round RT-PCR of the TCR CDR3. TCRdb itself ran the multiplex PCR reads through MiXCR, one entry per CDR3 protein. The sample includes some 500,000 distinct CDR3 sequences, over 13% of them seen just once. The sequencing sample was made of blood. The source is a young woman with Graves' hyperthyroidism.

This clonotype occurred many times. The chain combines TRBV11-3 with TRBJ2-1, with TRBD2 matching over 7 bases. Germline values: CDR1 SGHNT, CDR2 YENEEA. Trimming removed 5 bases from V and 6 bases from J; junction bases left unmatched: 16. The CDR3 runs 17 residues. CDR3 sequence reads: CASSPTWAGVYGNEQFF. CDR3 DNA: TGTGCCAGCAGCCCCACCTGGGCGGGAGTTTATGGCAATGAGCAGTTCTTC.

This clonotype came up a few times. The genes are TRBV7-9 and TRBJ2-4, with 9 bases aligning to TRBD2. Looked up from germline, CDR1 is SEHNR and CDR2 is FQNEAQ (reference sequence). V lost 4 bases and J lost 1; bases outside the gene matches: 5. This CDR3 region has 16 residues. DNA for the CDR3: TGTGCCAGCAGCTCTAGCGGGGCTCTTGCCAAAAACATTCAGTACTTC. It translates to CASSSSGALAKNIQYF.

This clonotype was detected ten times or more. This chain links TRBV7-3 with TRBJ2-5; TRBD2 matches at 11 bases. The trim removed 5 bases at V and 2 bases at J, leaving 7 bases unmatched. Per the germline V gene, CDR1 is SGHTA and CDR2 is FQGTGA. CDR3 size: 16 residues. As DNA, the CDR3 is TGTGCCAGCAGCAGTGGGACTAGCGGTCCTCAAGAGACCCAGTACTTC. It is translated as CASSSGTSGPQETQYF.

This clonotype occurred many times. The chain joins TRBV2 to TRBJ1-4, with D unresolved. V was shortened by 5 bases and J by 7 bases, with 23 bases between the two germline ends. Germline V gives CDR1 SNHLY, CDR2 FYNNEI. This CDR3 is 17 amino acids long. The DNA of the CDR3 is TGTGCCAGCAGTTCGATCCCGCCTGAATCGCCCCCTGAAAAACTGTTTTTT. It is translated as CASSSIPPESPPEKLFF.

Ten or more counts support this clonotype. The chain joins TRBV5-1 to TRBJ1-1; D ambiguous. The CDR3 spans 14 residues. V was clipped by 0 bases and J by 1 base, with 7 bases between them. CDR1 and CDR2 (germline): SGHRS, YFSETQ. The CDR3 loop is CASSLGGWNTEAFF. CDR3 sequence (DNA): TGCGCCAGCAGCTTGGGAGGGTGGAACACTGAAGCTTTCTTT.

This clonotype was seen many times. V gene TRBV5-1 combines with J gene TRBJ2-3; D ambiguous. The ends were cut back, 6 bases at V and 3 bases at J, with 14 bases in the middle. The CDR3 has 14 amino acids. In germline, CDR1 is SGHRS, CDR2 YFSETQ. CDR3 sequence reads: CASNPRARTDTQYF. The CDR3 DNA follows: TGCGCCAGCAACCCCCGAGCAAGGACAGATACGCAGTATTTT. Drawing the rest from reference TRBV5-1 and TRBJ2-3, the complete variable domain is KAGVTQTPRYLIKTRGQQVTLSCSPISGHRSVSWYQQTPGQGLQFLFEYFSETQRNKGNFPGRFSGRQFSNSRSEMNVSTLELGDSALYLCASNPRARTDTQYFGPGTRLTVL.

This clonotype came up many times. CDR3 amino acids: CSVEDGATGMNTEAFF. The CDR3 bases are TGCAGCGTTGAAGACGGTGCGACAGGAATGAACACTGAAGCTTTCTTT. This chain connects TRBV29-1 to TRBJ1-1; D perhaps matches TRBD1 (6 bases). Deletions cut 0 bases from V and 0 bases from J, with 14 bases between. Germline V lookup: CDR1 SQVTM, CDR2 ANQGSEA. The CDR3 contains 16 residues.

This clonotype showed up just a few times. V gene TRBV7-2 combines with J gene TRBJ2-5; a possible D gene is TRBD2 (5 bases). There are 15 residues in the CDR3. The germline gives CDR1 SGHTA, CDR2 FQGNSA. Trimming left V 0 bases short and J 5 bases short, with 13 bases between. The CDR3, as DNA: TGTGCCAGCAGCTTAGCAGGGAGCACTGGGGAGACCCAGTACTTC. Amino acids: CASSLAGSTGETQYF.

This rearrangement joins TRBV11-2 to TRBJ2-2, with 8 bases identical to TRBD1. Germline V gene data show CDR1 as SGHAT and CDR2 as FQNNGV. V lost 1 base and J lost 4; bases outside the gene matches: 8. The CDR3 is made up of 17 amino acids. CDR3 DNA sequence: TGTGCCAGCAGCTTAGGCCCGGACAGGGTGGCCACCGGGGAGCTGTTTTTT. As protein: CASSLGPDRVATGELFF.

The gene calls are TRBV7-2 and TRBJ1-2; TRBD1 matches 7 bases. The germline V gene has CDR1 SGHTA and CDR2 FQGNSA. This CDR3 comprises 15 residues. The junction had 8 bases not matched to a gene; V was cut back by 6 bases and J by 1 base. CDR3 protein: CASSPTGASNYGYTF. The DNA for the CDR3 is TGTGCCAGCAGTCCTACAGGGGCGAGTAACTATGGCTACACCTTC.

CDR3 protein: CASSYTASNQPQHF. The CDR3 coding sequence is TGTGCCAGCAGTTATACAGCTAGCAATCAGCCCCAGCATTTT. The chain has TRBV6-5 and TRBJ1-5; D is undetermined. The CDR3 totals 14 residues. Germline CDR1 and CDR2: MNHEY and SVGAGI. V was clipped by 3 bases and J by 0 bases, with 6 bases between them.

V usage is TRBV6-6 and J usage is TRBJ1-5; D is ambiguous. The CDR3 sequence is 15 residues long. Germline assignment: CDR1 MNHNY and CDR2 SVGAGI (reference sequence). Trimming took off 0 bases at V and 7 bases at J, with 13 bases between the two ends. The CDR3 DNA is TGTGCCAGCAGTTACTCATCCGGGTTGGGGCAGCCCCAGCATTTT. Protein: CASSYSSGLGQPQHF.

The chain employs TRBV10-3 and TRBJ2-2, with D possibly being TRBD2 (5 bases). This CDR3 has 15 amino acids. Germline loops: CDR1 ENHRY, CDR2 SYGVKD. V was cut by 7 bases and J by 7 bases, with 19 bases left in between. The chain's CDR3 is CAINQNSASVGELFF. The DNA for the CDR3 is TGTGCCATCAACCAGAATAGCGCTTCGGTCGGGGAGCTGTTTTTT.

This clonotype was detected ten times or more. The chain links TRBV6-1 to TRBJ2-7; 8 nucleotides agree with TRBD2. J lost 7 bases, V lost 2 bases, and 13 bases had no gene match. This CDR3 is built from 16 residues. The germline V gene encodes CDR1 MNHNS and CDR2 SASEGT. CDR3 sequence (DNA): TGTGCCAGCAGTGAAAGCGGCGGGAGGAAGGTAGGGGAGCAGTACTTC. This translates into CASSESGGRKVGEQYF.

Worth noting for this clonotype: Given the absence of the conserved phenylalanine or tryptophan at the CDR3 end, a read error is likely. Written as DNA, the CDR3 is TGTGCCAGTAGAACCGGGATCTCCTATGGCTACACCCTC. As protein: CASRTGISYGYTL. The chain links TRBV19 to TRBJ1-2; D unresolved. The CDR3 contains 13 residues. Germline CDR1 LNHDA, CDR2 SQIVND (reference sequence). V was shortened by 6 bases and J by 4 bases, with 12 bases between the two germline ends.

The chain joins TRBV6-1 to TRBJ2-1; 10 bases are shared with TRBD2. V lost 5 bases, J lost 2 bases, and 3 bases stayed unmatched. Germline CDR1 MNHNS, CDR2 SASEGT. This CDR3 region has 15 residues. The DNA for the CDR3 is TGTGCCAGCAGTACCAGCGGGGGGGCCTACAATGAGCAGTTCTTC. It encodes CASSTSGGAYNEQFF.

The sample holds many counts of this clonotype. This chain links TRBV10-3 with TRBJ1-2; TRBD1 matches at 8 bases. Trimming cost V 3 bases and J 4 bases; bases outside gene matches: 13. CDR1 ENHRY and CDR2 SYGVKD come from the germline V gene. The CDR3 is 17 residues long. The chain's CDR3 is CAISDDRDRIPTYGYTF. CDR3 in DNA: TGTGCCATCAGTGATGACCGGGACAGGATACCTACCTATGGCTACACCTTC.

The CDR3 region has the DNA TGTGCCAGCAGTTACGTTCGGGCGGGGGGTAACACTGAAGCTTTCTTT. Translation gives CASSYVRAGGNTEAFF. The chain uses TRBV6-5 and TRBJ1-1, with D tentatively TRBD1 (5 bases). This CDR3 has 16 residues. Trimming stripped 2 bases from V and 2 bases from J, with 15 bases between. CDR1 and CDR2 from the germline V gene are MNHEY and SVGAGI.

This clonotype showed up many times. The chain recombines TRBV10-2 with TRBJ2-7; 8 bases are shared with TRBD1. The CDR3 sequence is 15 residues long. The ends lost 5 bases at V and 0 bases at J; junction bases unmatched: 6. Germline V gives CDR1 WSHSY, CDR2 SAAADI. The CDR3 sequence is CASSRVDRASYEQYF. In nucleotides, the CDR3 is TGCGCCAGCAGTCGGGTGGACAGGGCCTCCTACGAGCAGTACTTC.

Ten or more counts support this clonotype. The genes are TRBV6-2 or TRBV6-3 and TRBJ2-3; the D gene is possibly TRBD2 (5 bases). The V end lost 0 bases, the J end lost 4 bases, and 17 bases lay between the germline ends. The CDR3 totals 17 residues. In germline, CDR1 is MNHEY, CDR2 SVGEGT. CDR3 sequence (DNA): TGTGCCAGCAGTTACTCGAGAGCACTAGGGTTTGCAGATACGCAGTATTTT. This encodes CASSYSRALGFADTQYF.

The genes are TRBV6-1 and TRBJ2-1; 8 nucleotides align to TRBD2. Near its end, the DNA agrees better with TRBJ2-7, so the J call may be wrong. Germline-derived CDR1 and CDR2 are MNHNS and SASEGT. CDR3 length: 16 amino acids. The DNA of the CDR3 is TGTGCCAGCAGTAGCCCTCCGACCGGGAGGGCCGTTGAGCAGTACGTC. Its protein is CASSSPPTGRAVEQYV.

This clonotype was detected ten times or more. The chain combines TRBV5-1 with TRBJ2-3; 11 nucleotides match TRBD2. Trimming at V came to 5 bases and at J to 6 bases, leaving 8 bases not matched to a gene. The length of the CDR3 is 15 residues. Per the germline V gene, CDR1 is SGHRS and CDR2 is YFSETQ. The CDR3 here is CASRPSGRNGDTQYF. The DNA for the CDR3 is TGCGCCAGCAGGCCTAGCGGGAGGAATGGGGATACGCAGTATTTT.

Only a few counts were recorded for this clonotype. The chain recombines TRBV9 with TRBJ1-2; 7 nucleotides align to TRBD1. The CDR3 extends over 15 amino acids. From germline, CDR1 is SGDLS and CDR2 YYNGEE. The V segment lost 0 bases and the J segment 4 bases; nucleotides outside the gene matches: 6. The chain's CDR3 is CASSVGGTGAYGYTF. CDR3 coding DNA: TGTGCCAGCAGCGTAGGGGGCACAGGGGCCTATGGCTACACCTTC.

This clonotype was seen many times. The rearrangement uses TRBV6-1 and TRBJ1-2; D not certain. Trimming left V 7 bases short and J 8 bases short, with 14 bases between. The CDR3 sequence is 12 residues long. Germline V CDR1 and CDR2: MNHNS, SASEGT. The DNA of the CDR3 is TGTGCCAGCAATGGCGGTAGTGAAGGCTACACCTTC. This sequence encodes CASNGGSEGYTF.

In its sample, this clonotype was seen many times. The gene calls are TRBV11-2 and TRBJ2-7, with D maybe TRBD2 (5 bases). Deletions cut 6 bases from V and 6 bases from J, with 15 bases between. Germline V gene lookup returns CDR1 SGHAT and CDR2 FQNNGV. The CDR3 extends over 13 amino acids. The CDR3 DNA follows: TGTGCCAGCAGTCCCAACTGGGAGCTCGAGCAGTACGTC. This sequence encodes CASSPNWELEQYV.

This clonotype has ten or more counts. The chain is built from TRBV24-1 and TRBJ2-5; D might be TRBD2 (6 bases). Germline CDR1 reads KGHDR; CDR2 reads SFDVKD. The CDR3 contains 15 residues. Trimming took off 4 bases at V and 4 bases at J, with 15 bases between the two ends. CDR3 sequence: CATSDPGGVGETQYF. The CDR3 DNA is TGTGCCACCAGTGACCCGGGCGGGGTAGGAGAGACCCAGTACTTC.

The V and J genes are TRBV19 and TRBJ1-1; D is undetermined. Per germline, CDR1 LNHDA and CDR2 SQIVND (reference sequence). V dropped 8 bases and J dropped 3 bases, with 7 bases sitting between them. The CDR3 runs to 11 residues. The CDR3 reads CASVGYTEAFF. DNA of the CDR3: TGTGCCAGTGTGGGGTACACTGAAGCTTTCTTT. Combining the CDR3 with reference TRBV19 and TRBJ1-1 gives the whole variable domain DGGITQSPKYLFRKEGQNVTLSCEQNLNHDAMYWYRQDPGQGLRLIYYSQIVNDFQKGDIAEGYSVSREKKESFPLTVTSAQKNPTAFYLCASVGYTEAFFGQGTRLTVV.